The TCR beta chain under discussion was sequenced for a study of pediatric ulcerative colitis. Study-wide findings and caveats: Clonal expansions reduced rectal repertoire diversity in acute severe colitis. All ulcerative colitis patients, but no controls, carried two rectal clonotypes.

V was pared by 2 bases and J by 4 bases, with 4 bases of the junction left unmatched. The CDR3 covers 14 residues. Germline V gives CDR1 SGHRS, CDR2 YFSETQ. Notes on this clone: The antigen remains undetermined.

Some clones are missing from TCRdb's copy, which holds only in-frame ones; the method was immunoSEQ multiplex PCR. The data contain about 37,000 clones, 60% to 75% of them singletons. The rectum was sampled with one to two pinch biopsies at colonoscopy. Sequencing was carried out using gut tissue. The clonotype originates from a boy aged 10-17 years with severe ulcerative colitis. The genes are TRBV5-1 and TRBJ2-7; 9 positions agree with TRBD1. This CDR3 is CASSFRDRVYEQYF. CDR3 nucleotide sequence: TGCGCCAGCAGCTTCCGGGACAGGGTGTACGAGCAGTACTTC.